Below, 25 T cell receptor beta chains from the same sample are listed, as sequenced in a study of spatial heterogeneity in lung cancer. Overall study findings and caveats: Counts of expanded intratumoral alpha and beta TCRs tracked tumor mutation counts.

Specified time point: sample taken at primary tumor resection. These receptors have no known antigen. TCRdb called the 5' RACE reads again in MiXCR, with one record for every CDR3 protein. The sample has several hundred distinct CDR3 sequences; approximately 8.9% are singletons. The sample was lung tumor tissue, taken at surgery. The receptors were gathered from a male donor with early-stage non-small cell lung cancer.

This clonotype ranks as medium-sized. The chain recombines TRBV6-6 with TRBJ2-7; D may be TRBD1 (6 bases). V gave up 5 bases and J gave up 3 bases, with 17 bases separating them. The germline V gene encodes CDR1 MNHNY and CDR2 SVGAGI (reference sequence). CDR3 size: 15 residues. CDR3 nucleotide sequence: TGTGCCAGCAGTGGGGCGGCACAGGGTAACTACGAGCAGTACTTC. This sequence encodes CASSGAAQGNYEQYF.

This clonotype is labeled medium-sized. The rearrangement links TRBV30 to TRBJ1-1; 9 nucleotides align to TRBD1. Trimming took 4 bases from V and 6 from J; bases not matched to a gene: 6. Looked up from germline, CDR1 is GTSNPN and CDR2 is SVGIG (reference sequence). The CDR3 runs 13 residues. The CDR3 reads CAWKETGGAEAFF. CDR3 in DNA: TGTGCCTGGAAAGAGACAGGGGGAGCTGAAGCTTTCTTT.

This clonotype is judged large. This chain connects TRBV12-3 or TRBV12-4 to TRBJ2-2; 7 bases match TRBD1. This CDR3 spans 17 amino acids. With 6 bases clipped from V and 0 bases from J, the junction kept 10 bases outside the gene matches. The CDR3 is CASRKLKGQSNTGELFF. DNA for the CDR3: TGTGCCAGCAGAAAATTGAAGGGACAGTCGAACACCGGGGAGCTGTTTTTT.

This clonotype is judged large. The V gene is TRBV6-2 or TRBV6-3, the J gene TRBJ2-6; D ambiguous. The CDR3 spans 16 residues. Germline assignment: CDR1 MNHEY and CDR2 SVGEGT. The V end lost 5 bases, the J end lost 0 bases, and 11 bases lay between the germline ends. The CDR3 DNA reads as TGTGCCAGCAGTCCAATCCCGAGCTCTGGGGCCAACGTCCTGACTTTC. Translation gives CASSPIPSSGANVLTF.

J is TRBJ2-5 and V is TRBV7-3; TRBD2 is a possible D gene (6 bases). Germline V gene sequence: CDR1 SGHTA, CDR2 FQGTGA. The CDR3 is 13 residues long. V gave up 0 bases and J gave up 4 bases, with 6 bases separating them. Here the CDR3 reads CASSLTGGETQYF. The CDR3, as DNA: TGTGCCAGCAGCTTAACGGGGGGAGAGACCCAGTACTTC.

This clonotype is labeled as medium-sized. The chain recombines TRBV4-1 with TRBJ2-5; 7 bases are a match to TRBD2. CDR1 is MGHRA, CDR2 YSYEKL, per germline. With V trimmed by 4 bases and J by 3 bases, 8 bases remained unmatched. There are 15 residues in the CDR3. CDR3: CASSLRELAEETQYF. CDR3 in DNA: TGCGCCAGCAGCCTCCGGGAGCTAGCGGAAGAGACCCAGTACTTC.

Relative to its sample, this clonotype is medium-sized. The chain is built from TRBV7-3 and TRBJ2-7; D is perhaps TRBD2 (6 bases). This CDR3 spans 13 amino acids. CDR1 and CDR2 (germline): SGHTA, FQGTGA. V lost 1 base, J lost 2 bases, and 6 bases lay in between. Written as DNA, the CDR3 is TGTGCCAGCAGCTTAAGGGGGGCCTACGAGCAGTACTTC. Protein sequence: CASSLRGAYEQYF.

This clonotype is deemed medium-sized (0.01 to 0.1%). The chain employs TRBV15 and TRBJ2-1; D may be TRBD2 (6 bases). The germline gives CDR1 LNHNV, CDR2 YYDKDF (reference sequence). V lost 3 bases and J 4 bases, leaving 13 bases between the germline ends. The CDR3 length is 15 residues. DNA of the CDR3: TGTGCCACCAGCAGTGTGGCTAGCGAGTACAATGAGCAGTTCTTC. Translating gives CATSSVASEYNEQFF.

In this sample, this clonotype is hyperexpanded. This chain joins TRBV29-1 and TRBJ2-7; D is uncertain. The V end was cut by 7 bases, the J end by 9 bases, with 16 bases between. CDR1 SQVTM and CDR2 ANQGSEA come from the germline V gene. The CDR3 is made up of 11 amino acids. This chain's CDR3 is CSAAGLNGQYF. CDR3 bases: TGCAGCGCCGCCGGATTAAATGGGCAGTACTTC.

This clonotype rates as medium-sized. The V gene is TRBV7-2, the J gene TRBJ2-7, with D perhaps TRBD2 (6 bases). V shed 5 bases and J shed 0 bases, with 11 bases lying between them. Germline loops: CDR1 SGHTA, CDR2 FQGNSA. The CDR3 covers 14 residues. The CDR3 sequence is CASSPGTSSYEQYF. The CDR3, as DNA: TGTGCCAGCAGCCCCGGGACTTCCTCCTACGAGCAGTACTTC.

This clonotype ranks as large (0.1 to 1%). The V call is TRBV27, the J call TRBJ2-5; D uncertain. Deletions cut 3 bases from V and 2 bases from J, with 7 bases between. This CDR3 has 13 residues. The germline V gene has CDR1 MNHEY and CDR2 SMNVEV (reference sequence). DNA of the CDR3: TGTGCCAGCAGTTTGAGGCGGCAAGAGACCCAGTACTTC. Its protein is CASSLRRQETQYF.

By share, this clonotype counts as medium-sized. V is TRBV4-3 and J is TRBJ2-2; 7 bases match TRBD2. This CDR3 comprises 17 residues. Germline values: CDR1 LGHNA, CDR2 YSLEER. The V gene end was trimmed by 0 bases and the J gene end by 4 bases; junction bases not matched to a gene: 8. The CDR3 region is CASSQDGLAVITGELFF. The CDR3 DNA is TGCGCCAGCAGCCAAGATGGGCTAGCGGTAATCACCGGGGAGCTGTTTTTT.

Within the sample, this clonotype is medium-sized. This chain joins TRBV20-1 and TRBJ2-7; 7 bases match TRBD2. The V gene's germline CDR1 is DFQATT and CDR2 SNEGSKA (reference sequence). This CDR3 is 13 amino acids long. V trimming: 3 bases; J trimming: 2 bases; junction bases outside the gene matches: 4. This CDR3 reads CSASLAAAYEQYF. The CDR3 coding sequence is TGCAGTGCTAGTCTAGCGGCCGCCTACGAGCAGTACTTC.

This clonotype is large. An end of the junction does not agree with germline; a read error may underlie this. The chain uses TRBV20-1 and TRBJ1-4, with D perhaps TRBD1 (6 bases). In germline, CDR1 is DFQATT, CDR2 SNEGSKA (reference sequence). The CDR3 loop spans 13 amino acids. The CDR3 DNA reads as TGCAGTACTAGTTCCGGACAGCGAGAAAAACTGTTTTTT. Protein sequence: CSTSSGQREKLFF.

This clonotype qualifies as large (0.1 to 1%). The chain couples TRBV18 to TRBJ2-5; D unclear. The CDR3 has 12 residues. Germline CDR1 is KGHSH and CDR2 is LQKENI. V was clipped by 3 bases and J by 1 base, with 3 bases between them. The CDR3, as DNA: TGTGCCAGCTCACCGCTCCAAGAGACCCAGTACTTC. Translating it yields CASSPLQETQYF.

This clonotype is labeled as medium-sized (0.01 to 0.1%). Given a much more abundant clone one base away, this may be a read error. The chain recombines TRBV4-3 with TRBJ1-5; no clear D gene. Per the germline V gene, CDR1 is LGHNA and CDR2 is YSLEER. Trimming removed 0 bases at V and 4 bases at J, with 4 bases between. This CDR3 is built from 13 residues. The CDR3 sequence: CASSQEQNQPQHF. CDR3 coding DNA: TGCGCCAGCAGCCAAGAACAAAATCAGCCCCAGCATTTT.

By frequency in the sample, this clonotype is large (0.1 to 1%). CDR3 sequence: CASSFRRVGNEQFF. The CDR3 DNA follows: TGTGCCAGCAGTTTTCGCAGGGTTGGGAATGAGCAGTTCTTC. The chain employs TRBV12-3 or TRBV12-4 and TRBJ2-1, with D perhaps matching TRBD1 (5 bases). V dropped 3 bases and J dropped 7 bases, with 13 bases sitting between them. The CDR3 runs to 14 residues.

This clonotype is categorized as large (0.1 to 1%). The chain uses TRBV6-4 and TRBJ2-1; D is uncertain. Deletions cut 7 bases from V and 4 bases from J, with 14 bases between. This CDR3 is built from 14 residues. Germline values: CDR1 MRHNA, CDR2 SNTAGT. The CDR3 protein is CASKQQARYNEQFF. CDR3 in DNA: TGTGCCAGCAAGCAGCAGGCCCGTTACAATGAGCAGTTCTTC.

Judged by abundance, this clonotype is large. One junction end does not reproduce the germline sequence, and a read error may be involved. The chain carries TRBV7-7 and TRBJ2-5; TRBD2 aligns across 12 bases. The V gene's germline CDR1 is SSHAT and CDR2 FNYEAQ (reference sequence). The CDR3 covers 18 residues. CDR3 nucleotide sequence: TGTGCTAGCAGCTTATTCCCTAGACTAGCGGGAGTCGCGGAGACCCAGTACTTC. Translation gives CASSLFPRLAGVAETQYF.

This clonotype was counted many times. The DNA is left out, because the CDR3 cannot be placed on it with certainty; the CDR3 is given as TCRdb lists it. V usage is TRBV7-4 and J usage is TRBJ2-2; the table's D gene call, TRBD1, was not cross checked with the DNA. Germline lookup yields CDR1 SGHVT and CDR2 SQSDAQ. The CDR3 length equals 16 residues, ends included. CDR3 region: CASSPPGQGVPGSCFF.

The chain has TRBV4-3 and TRBJ2-2; maybe TRBD1 (7 bases). The germline CDR1 and CDR2 sequences are LGHNA and YSLEER. V was pared by 2 bases and J by 5 bases, with 15 bases between. This CDR3 region has 16 residues. CDR3 coding DNA: TGCGCCAGCAGCCAACTACGACAGGGAGGTACCGGGGAGCTGTTTTTT. Translation gives CASSQLRQGGTGELFF.

This clonotype is termed medium-sized (0.01 to 0.1%). This sequence joins TRBV12-3 or TRBV12-4 and TRBJ2-7; 9 bases map to TRBD1. V dropped 1 base and J dropped 3; count of bases not matched to a gene: 19. The CDR3 loop spans 20 amino acids. The chain's CDR3 is CASSLGLGTGYNEGYYEQYF. CDR3 coding DNA: TGTGCCAGCAGTTTAGGGCTAGGGACAGGGTACAATGAAGGCTACTACGAGCAGTACTTC.

This clonotype is medium-sized (0.01 to 0.1%). The chain recombines TRBV7-2 with TRBJ1-6; no clear D. Germline V gives CDR1 SGHTA, CDR2 FQGNSA. CDR3 length: 13 amino acids. The V and J ends lost 0 bases and 6 bases respectively, with 3 bases between them. CDR3 loop: CASSLAVNSPLHF. DNA of the CDR3: TGTGCCAGCAGCTTAGCGGTTAATTCACCCCTCCACTTT.

This clonotype ranks as medium-sized. The chain has TRBV2 and TRBJ2-5; TRBD2 agrees at 7 bases. The junction had 6 bases not matched to a gene; V was cut back by 6 bases and J by 5 bases. CDR3 size: 13 residues. Germline V CDR1 and CDR2: SNHLY, FYNNEI. CDR3 nucleotides: TGTGCCAGCAGCGCCACGCGGGGGGAGACCCAGTACTTC. This translates into CASSATRGETQYF.

By sample fraction, this clonotype is large (0.1 to 1%). The chain links TRBV27 to TRBJ2-4; maybe TRBD1 (6 bases). Germline CDR1 reads MNHEY; CDR2 reads SMNVEV (reference sequence). Between the trimmed V and J ends, which lost 2 bases and 7 bases, there was a span of 15 bases. The CDR3 spans 15 residues. The CDR3 spells CASSLAWQGMNIQYF. The CDR3 nucleotides read TGTGCCAGCAGTTTAGCTTGGCAGGGGATGAACATTCAGTACTTC.